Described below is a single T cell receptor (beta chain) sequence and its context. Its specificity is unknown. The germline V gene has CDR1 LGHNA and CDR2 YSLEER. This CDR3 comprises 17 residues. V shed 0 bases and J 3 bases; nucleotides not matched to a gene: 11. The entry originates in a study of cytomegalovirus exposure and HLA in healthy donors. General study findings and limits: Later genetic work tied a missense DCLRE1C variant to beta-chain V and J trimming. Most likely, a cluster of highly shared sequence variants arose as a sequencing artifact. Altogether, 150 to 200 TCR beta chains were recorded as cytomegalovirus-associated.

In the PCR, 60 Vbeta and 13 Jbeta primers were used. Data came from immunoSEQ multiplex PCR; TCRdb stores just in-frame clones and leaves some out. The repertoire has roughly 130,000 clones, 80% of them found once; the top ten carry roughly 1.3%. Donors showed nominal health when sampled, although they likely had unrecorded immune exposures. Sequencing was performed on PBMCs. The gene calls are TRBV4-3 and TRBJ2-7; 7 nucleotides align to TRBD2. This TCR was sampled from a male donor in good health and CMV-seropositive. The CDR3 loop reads CASSQDHSGRYLYEQYF. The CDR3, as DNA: TGCGCCAGCAGCCAAGATCATAGCGGGCGGTATCTCTACGAGCAGTACTTC.